Listed below are T cell receptor beta chains from one sample, sequenced in a study of blood T cell repertoires in COVID-19. Repertoires were generated with immunoSEQ multiplex PCR, while TCRdb's copy carries only in-frame clones and drops some. The table shows roughly 150,000 clones, with more than 85% occurring only once. Specimen: peripheral blood. The receptors shown here come from an elderly woman with COVID-19, enrolled during active disease. Both conserved end residues are part of each CDR3. D genes are given only for firm matches. Some rows mark clone size as missing; the rest say once, few, many or name a class of expanded clone.

D: TRBD1; V: TRBV19; size: .; J: TRBJ1-4; CDR3: CASSLQTGPNEKLFF; DNA: TGTGCCAGTAGTCTCCAGACAGGGCCTAATGAAAAACTGTTTTTT
D: TRBD1; V: TRBV9; size: .; J: TRBJ2-7; CDR3: CASSAGQGGSYEQYF; DNA: TGTGCCAGCAGCGCGGGACAGGGGGGCTCCTACGAGCAGTACTTC
D: .; V: TRBV2; size: .; J: TRBJ1-2; CDR3: CASSPEQGVGYTF; DNA: TGTGCCAGCAGTCCTGAACAGGGTGTTGGCTACACCTTC
D: .; V: TRBV4-2; size: .; J: TRBJ1-3; CDR3: CASSQEEGNTIYF; DNA: TGTGCCAGCAGCCAAGAAGAGGGAAACACCATATATTTT
D: .; V: TRBV19; size: .; J: TRBJ1-1; CDR3: CASSLRHPERPEAFF; DNA: TGTGCCAGTAGTCTCAGACACCCGGAACGCCCTGAAGCTTTCTTT
D: TRBD1; V: TRBV5-6; size: .; J: TRBJ1-5; CDR3: CASSLGTGVGIRQPQHF; DNA: TGTGCCAGCAGCTTGGGGACAGGGGTGGGGATAAGGCAGCCCCAGCATTTT
D: .; V: TRBV5-1; size: .; J: TRBJ2-5; CDR3: CASSLSGGTVETQYF; DNA: TGCGCCAGCAGCTTGAGTGGCGGGACAGTAGAGACCCAGTACTTC
D: .; V: TRBV27; size: .; J: TRBJ2-3; CDR3: CASSLVGVTTDTQYF; DNA: TGTGCCAGCAGTTTGGTGGGAGTTACCACAGATACGCAGTATTTT
D: .; V: TRBV28; size: .; J: TRBJ2-7; CDR3: CATQFTGGVNPYEQYF; DNA: TGTGCCACCCAGTTTACCGGCGGGGTAAATCCCTACGAGCAGTACTTC
D: TRBD1; V: TRBV27; size: .; J: TRBJ1-5; CDR3: CASRAANRGLHSNQPQHF; DNA: TGTGCCAGCAGGGCGGCGAACAGGGGACTCCATAGCAATCAGCCCCAGCATTTT
D: .; V: TRBV12-3/TRBV12-4; size: .; J: TRBJ2-7; CDR3: CASTKTVPYEQYF; DNA: TGTGCCAGCACCAAGACAGTCCCCTACGAGCAGTACTTC
D: .; V: TRBV12-2; size: .; J: TRBJ2-7; CDR3: CASRNLAGGFEQYF; DNA: TGTGCAAGTCGCAACCTAGCGGGAGGGTTCGAGCAGTACTTC
D: TRBD2; V: TRBV19; size: few; J: TRBJ2-1; CDR3: CASSRNRAGGIGNEQFF; DNA: TGTGCCAGTAGTAGGAATAGAGCGGGAGGAATAGGAAATGAGCAGTTCTTC
D: .; V: TRBV15; size: .; J: TRBJ1-5; CDR3: CATSRPPGTEPQHF; DNA: TGTGCCACCAGCAGACCCCCCGGGACTGAGCCCCAGCATTTT
D: .; V: TRBV6-5; size: .; J: TRBJ1-2; CDR3: CASRPGGNYGYTF; DNA: TGTGCCAGCCGACCGGGGGGTAACTATGGCTACACCTTC
D: .; V: TRBV5-4; size: .; J: TRBJ1-1; CDR3: CASSFSGDGNTEAFF; DNA: TGTGCCAGCAGCTTTTCAGGGGACGGGAACACTGAAGCTTTCTTT